A selection of T cell receptor beta chains follows, all from one sample in a study of T-cell reconstitution after alpha-beta-depleted transplantation in children. TCRdb recomputed calls from the PCR reads with MiXCR, one row per CDR3 protein. The table records 300,000 to 400,000 distinct CDR3 sequences, 15% to 20% of them present only once. This sample comprised PBMCs, mostly from graft donor cells, obtained 360 days after TCRalphabeta/CD19-depleted stem cell transplant. These receptors originate from a male patient between 2 and 10 years old who had a stem cell transplant for acute lymphoblastic leukemia, so the T cells may come from the graft donor. CDR3s include the opening cysteine and the closing phenylalanine or tryptophan. The D gene is left open where the match is weak. Only part of the rows carry a size: once, few, many, or a class if the clone is expanded.

CDR3aa,CDR3nt,j_gene,d_gene,abundance,v_gene
CASSVAPPLEQFF,TGTGCCAGCAGCGTTGCCCCCCCTTTGGAGCAGTTCTTC,TRBJ2-1,-,-,TRBV9
CASSLAKGNSFYSGNTIYF,TGTGCCAGCAGCTTAGCGAAGGGGAACTCATTTTACTCTGGAAACACCATATATTTT,TRBJ1-3,-,-,TRBV11-1
CASSQTNRDTHLPPLHF,TGTGCCAGCAGCCAAACGAATCGGGACACTCACTTGCCACCCCTCCACTTT,TRBJ1-6,-,-,TRBV4-2
CASSPGLAGGYNEQFF,TGTGCCAGCAGCCCGGGACTAGCGGGAGGTTACAATGAGCAGTTCTTC,TRBJ2-1,TRBD2,-,TRBV3-1
CASRLGTGYYEQYF,TGTGCCAGCAGGCTCGGGACAGGGTACTACGAGCAGTACTTC,TRBJ2-7,TRBD1,-,TRBV5-6
CAWNPLGGRADEQFF,TGTGCCTGGAACCCCCTAGGGGGGAGGGCAGACGAGCAGTTCTTC,TRBJ2-1,-,few,TRBV30
CASSLTSISETQYF,TGCGCCAGCAGCTTGACTAGTATTTCAGAGACCCAGTACTTC,TRBJ2-5,-,-,TRBV5-1
CASKRWEIAGGRRSTDTQYF,TGTGCCAGCAAGCGGTGGGAAATTGCGGGCGGGAGAAGGAGCACAGATACGCAGTATTTT,TRBJ2-3,TRBD2,-,TRBV28
CSARTAWYEQYF,TGCAGTGCTAGGACAGCGTGGTACGAGCAGTACTTC,TRBJ2-7,-,few,TRBV20-1
CASSEITLQANTGELFF,TGTGCCAGCAGTGAGATAACTCTACAGGCGAACACCGGGGAGCTGTTTTTT,TRBJ2-2,-,-,TRBV2
CASSPGRTFTDTQYF,TGCGCCAGCAGCCCTGGACGGACATTTACAGATACGCAGTATTTT,TRBJ2-3,-,few,TRBV5-1
CASSPGTVNTEAFF,TGTGCCAGCAGTCCCGGGACGGTGAACACTGAAGCTTTCTTT,TRBJ1-1,-,few,TRBV7-2
CAIQGQRDTGELFF,TGTGCCATACAGGGACAAAGGGACACCGGGGAGCTGTTTTTT,TRBJ2-2,-,many,TRBV10-3
CASSHSASRGGHTTDTQYF,TGTGCCAGCAGTCACTCGGCCTCGAGGGGAGGACACACTACAGATACGCAGTATTTT,TRBJ2-3,-,-,TRBV6-2/TRBV6-3
CASSPYPGLETSYEQYF,TGCGCCAGCAGCCCTTACCCGGGACTAGAGACCTCCTACGAGCAGTACTTC,TRBJ2-7,TRBD2,few,TRBV4-1
CASSFTGLTGELFF,TGTGCCAGCAGCTTTACAGGGCTCACCGGGGAGCTGTTTTTT,TRBJ2-2,-,few,TRBV7-3
CAISEALGEQYF,TGTGCCATCAGTGAGGCCCTGGGCGAGCAGTACTTC,TRBJ2-7,-,once,TRBV10-3
CASSPPRGRTEAFF,TGTGCCAGCAGTCCCCCCAGGGGTCGAACTGAAGCTTTCTTT,TRBJ1-1,-,-,TRBV5-5
CAISRTGLYGYTF,TGTGCCATCAGTCGGACAGGGCTCTATGGCTACACCTTC,TRBJ1-2,TRBD1,few,TRBV10-3
CSARTSISYNEQFF,TGCAGTGCCCGGACTAGCATCTCCTACAATGAGCAGTTCTTC,TRBJ2-1,TRBD2,few,TRBV20-1
CSASQGAGNGNQPQHF,TGCAGTGCTAGCCAGGGGGCGGGTAATGGCAATCAGCCCCAGCATTTT,TRBJ1-5,TRBD1,-,TRBV20-1
CASSPIQSSYSNQPQHF,TGTGCCAGCAGCCCGATCCAGTCCAGTTATAGCAATCAGCCCCAGCATTTT,TRBJ1-5,-,few,TRBV12-3/TRBV12-4
CASSLALGRSYEQYF,TGTGCCAGCAGTTTGGCTTTGGGGCGATCTTACGAGCAGTACTTC,TRBJ2-7,-,few,TRBV12-3/TRBV12-4
CASSFVAGSSYNEQFF,TGTGCCAGCAGTTTTGTGGCGGGGAGCTCCTACAATGAGCAGTTCTTC,TRBJ2-1,-,few,TRBV28
CASSWPQGANEQFF,TGTGCCAGCAGCTGGCCACAGGGGGCGAATGAGCAGTTCTTC,TRBJ2-1,TRBD1,many,TRBV5-5
CASSPRTANYGYTF,TGTGCCAGCTCACCGCGGACTGCTAACTATGGCTACACCTTC,TRBJ1-2,-,-,TRBV18
CASSLLWDRDEKLFF,TGTGCCAGCAGTTTATTGTGGGACAGGGACGAAAAACTGTTTTTT,TRBJ1-4,TRBD1,-,TRBV12-3/TRBV12-4
CASSTGTGNSKALANTGELFF,TGTGCCAGCAGTACGGGGACAGGGAATAGTAAAGCCCTCGCGAACACCGGGGAGCTGTTTTTT,TRBJ2-2,TRBD1,once,TRBV6-2/TRBV6-3
CASRNGLYNEQFF,TGTGCCAGCAGAAATGGCCTATACAATGAGCAGTTCTTC,TRBJ2-1,-,-,TRBV6-2/TRBV6-3
CASSRGYSGASTDTQYF,TGCGCCAGCAGCCGAGGCTATAGCGGTGCTAGCACAGATACGCAGTATTTT,TRBJ2-3,-,-,TRBV4-1
CARLRTAPYEQYF,TGTGCCAGACTAAGGACGGCCCCCTACGAGCAGTACTTC,TRBJ2-7,-,-,TRBV4-2
CASSQDTLVGGEQFF,TGCGCCAGCAGCCAAGATACACTCGTAGGAGGTGAGCAGTTCTTC,TRBJ2-1,-,few,TRBV4-1
CASTRGLYGYTF,TGTGCCAGCACGCGGGGTCTCTATGGCTACACCTTC,TRBJ1-2,-,-,TRBV9
CASSQDRNTEAFF,TGTGCCAGCAGCCAAGACCGAAACACTGAAGCTTTCTTT,TRBJ1-1,-,-,TRBV3-1
CASSLGTAYQPQHF,TGTGCCAGCAGTCTTGGGACAGCTTATCAGCCCCAGCATTTT,TRBJ1-5,TRBD1,many,TRBV27
CATTLGSGGADTQYF,TGTGCCACCACTTTAGGGAGCGGAGGGGCAGATACGCAGTATTTT,TRBJ2-3,-,-,TRBV7-9
CASSPGGTRMGYEQYF,TGTGCCAGCAGCCCCGGTGGGACTCGTATGGGCTACGAGCAGTACTTC,TRBJ2-7,-,-,TRBV5-8
CASGRGQTSSYEQYF,TGCGCCAGCGGTAGGGGGCAGACAAGCTCCTACGAGCAGTACTTC,TRBJ2-7,TRBD1,-,TRBV5-1
CAISRPGANVLTF,TGTGCCATCAGTCGACCTGGGGCCAACGTCCTGACTTTC,TRBJ2-6,-,many,TRBV10-3
CASSFGSLANTGELFF,TGTGCCAGCAGTTTTGGCAGCCTCGCGAACACCGGGGAGCTGTTTTTT,TRBJ2-2,-,-,TRBV12-3/TRBV12-4
CASSLGGWNEQFF,TGTGCCAGCAGTTTGGGAGGTTGGAATGAGCAGTTCTTC,TRBJ2-1,-,-,TRBV28
CSARMGTSASNEQFF,TGCAGTGCTAGAATGGGGACTAGCGCTTCCAATGAGCAGTTCTTC,TRBJ2-1,TRBD2,few,TRBV20-1
CASSQGRGANTGELFF,TGCGCCAGCAGCCAAGGGCGGGGGGCGAACACCGGGGAGCTGTTTTTT,TRBJ2-2,TRBD2,many,TRBV4-1